The 17 T cell receptor beta chains below all came from one sample that was sequenced in a study of clonality assessment in lymphoblastic leukemia. Each CDR3 protein is one row after TCRdb ran MiXCR on the PCR reads. The sample carries over 200 distinct CDR3 sequences, around 26% recorded once. The receptors shown here come from a human donor with acute lymphoblastic leukemia.

In its sample, this clonotype was seen a few times. V and J are TRBV28 and TRBJ1-4; 9 bases agree with TRBD1. V lost 3 bases, J lost 8 bases, and 4 bases stayed unmatched. There are 14 residues in the CDR3. Looked up from germline, CDR1 is MDHEN and CDR2 is SYDVKM. Written as DNA, the CDR3 is TGTGCCAGCAGTTTTGGGACAGGGCTCGAAAAACTGTTTTTT. It translates to CASSFGTGLEKLFF.

The chain carries TRBV20-1 and TRBJ2-3; no clear D. Germline lookup yields CDR1 DFQATT and CDR2 SNEGSKA (reference sequence). The CDR3 runs 14 residues. Trimming removed 6 bases from V and 6 bases from J, with 19 bases in between. This chain's CDR3 is CSATGPEKADTQYF. As DNA, the CDR3 is TGCAGTGCAACTGGCCCGGAGAAGGCCGATACGCAGTATTTT.

This clonotype was detected only once. At one end, the junction sequence differs from germline, possibly due to a read error. The V gene is TRBV7-2, the J gene TRBJ2-1; the match to TRBD2 covers 9 bases. The germline gives CDR1 SGHTA, CDR2 FQGNSA. This CDR3 spans 15 amino acids. The DNA of the CDR3 is TGTGCCGGCAGCTTAGGGCTAGCGGGGAACAATGAGCAGTTCTTC. Protein product: CAGSLGLAGNNEQFF.

Judged by abundance, this clonotype is large. V and J are TRBV11-2 and TRBJ2-1, with 13 bases matching TRBD2. The CDR3 spans 15 residues. The trim removed 5 bases at V and 9 bases at J, leaving 7 bases unmatched. The germline V gene has CDR1 SGHAT and CDR2 FQNNGV. The CDR3 region is CASSHGLAGVSEQFF. As DNA, the CDR3 is TGTGCCAGCAGCCATGGACTAGCGGGAGTATCTGAGCAGTTCTTC.

This clonotype is large by share. This sequence joins TRBV5-6 and TRBJ1-1, with 7 nucleotides matching TRBD1. The length of the CDR3 is 12 residues. The junction had 3 bases not matched to a gene; V was cut back by 4 bases and J by 6 bases. Germline V gene lookup returns CDR1 SGHDT and CDR2 YYEEEE. The CDR3 loop reads CASSKQGSEAFF. The CDR3 nucleotides are TGTGCCAGCAGCAAACAGGGGTCTGAAGCTTTCTTT.

By share of the sample, this clonotype is hyperexpanded. The genes are TRBV5-6 and TRBJ2-5, with 9 bases fitting TRBD2. Unmatched junction bases numbered 8, after V lost 4 bases and J lost 4 bases. This CDR3 is built from 15 residues. The germline gives CDR1 SGHDT, CDR2 YYEEEE. CDR3 in DNA: TGTGCCAGCAGCCCCTTTAGCGGGGGCGGAGAGACCCAGTACTTC. This codes for CASSPFSGGGETQYF.

This clonotype is deemed large. The rearrangement joins TRBV11-3 to TRBJ2-3, with TRBD2 identical over 11 bases. The CDR3 is 14 amino acids. J lost 4 bases, V lost 5 bases, and 2 bases had no gene match. Per germline, CDR1 SGHNT and CDR2 YENEEA. The CDR3 region has the DNA TGTGCCAGCAGCGCGACTAGCGGGGCAGATACGCAGTATTTT. This codes for CASSATSGADTQYF.

By frequency in the sample, this clonotype is hyperexpanded (1% or more). This rearrangement joins TRBV5-6 to TRBJ1-1; D is perhaps TRBD1 (6 bases). Germline V gene lookup returns CDR1 SGHDT and CDR2 YYEEEE. This CDR3 has 13 residues. Trimming removed 3 bases from V and 7 bases from J, with 13 bases in between. The CDR3 reads CASSWRTVHEAFF. CDR3 bases: TGTGCCAGCAGCTGGAGGACAGTTCATGAAGCTTTCTTT. Variable domain in full (rest from reference TRBV5-6 and TRBJ1-1): DAGVTQSPTHLIKTRGQQVTLRCSPKSGHDTVSWYQQALGQGPQFIFQYYEEEERQRGNFPDRFSGHQFPNYSSELNVNALLLGDSALYLCASSWRTVHEAFFGQGTRLTVV.

A remark on this clonotype: The DNA is omitted, as the CDR3 cannot be located on it reliably, and the CDR3 follows TCRdb's listing. V gene TRBV7-5 combines with J gene TRBJ2-1; no DNA check was done on the table's D call, TRBD1. TRBV7-5 is reported as a pseudogene. The CDR3 sequence runs 19 residues, both termini included. The CDR3 sequence: CISVPEAKLRDRVKNEQFF.

This clonotype is hyperexpanded (1% or more). The rearrangement links TRBV29-1 to TRBJ1-1; D gene unclear. Trimming shortened V by 5 bases and J by 1 base, and 8 bases separated the two germline ends. Germline V lookup: CDR1 SQVTM, CDR2 ANQGSEA. The CDR3 contains 12 residues. In DNA, the CDR3 is TGCAGCGTTCGGACTGGGAACACTGAAGCTTTCTTT. Protein product: CSVRTGNTEAFF.

A note on this clonotype: The junction does not match germline at one end; this may be a read error. The V gene is TRBV4-1, the J gene TRBJ1-4; the D gene is possibly TRBD1 (5 bases). Per germline, CDR1 MGHRA and CDR2 YSYEKL. The CDR3 sequence is 16 residues long. CDR3 residues: CANSQVSGRVGEKLFF. DNA for the CDR3: TGCGCCAACAGCCAAGTATCAGGCAGGGTGGGGGAAAAACTGTTTTTT.

This clonotype was picked up a small number of times. This rearrangement joins TRBV6-5 to TRBJ1-2; D remains ambiguous. Germline V lookup: CDR1 MNHEY, CDR2 SVGAGI. The CDR3 has 14 amino acids. Trimming removed 5 bases from V and 6 bases from J, with 16 bases in between. CDR3 region: CASSHAPVGNGYTF. The CDR3 DNA sequence: TGTGCCAGCAGTCACGCACCCGTCGGGAATGGCTACACCTTC.

Relative to its sample, this clonotype is hyperexpanded (1% or more). The chain joins TRBV13 to TRBJ1-5; D is perhaps TRBD1 (5 bases). CDR3 length: 15 amino acids. V gave up 5 bases and J gave up 7 bases, with 18 bases separating them. CDR1 and CDR2 from the germline V gene are PRHDT and FYEKMQ (reference sequence). CDR3 nucleotides: TGTGCCAGCAGCCCCTGGGGTGGATGGGGCCAGCCCCAGCATTTT. Its protein product is CASSPWGGWGQPQHF.

In this sample, this clonotype is hyperexpanded. The chain employs TRBV5-1 and TRBJ2-1, with 10 bases identical to TRBD1. V was pared by 7 bases and J by 9 bases, with 10 bases of the junction left unmatched. The germline CDR1 and CDR2 sequences are SGHRS and YFSETQ. The CDR3 runs to 14 residues. The CDR3 sequence is CASRTGGEWTEQFF. For the CDR3, the DNA is TGCGCCAGCCGGACAGGGGGTGAGTGGACTGAGCAGTTCTTC.

This clonotype is labeled as large. The gene calls are TRBV29-1 and TRBJ1-1, with D unclear. V was pared by 4 bases and J by 5 bases, with 11 bases between. CDR3 size: 12 residues. Germline-derived CDR1 and CDR2 are SQVTM and ANQGSEA. CDR3 bases: TGCAGCGTTGCGTACGGCAAAACTGAAGCTTTCTTT. Translated, it gives CSVAYGKTEAFF.

Sample share makes this clonotype large. V usage is TRBV15 and J usage is TRBJ1-1; TRBD1 is a possible D gene (5 bases). In germline, CDR1 is LNHNV, CDR2 YYDKDF (reference sequence). This CDR3 is 15 amino acids long. The V end was cut by 3 bases, the J end by 0 bases, with 11 bases between. For the CDR3, the DNA is TGTGCCACCAGCAGTGGGGACGGACTGAACACTGAAGCTTTCTTT. It yields the protein CATSSGDGLNTEAFF.

The gene calls are TRBV10-3 and TRBJ2-1, with TRBD2 identical over 8 bases. V gave up 3 bases and J gave up 5 bases; unmatched junction bases: 6. The CDR3 consists of 15 residues. Germline CDR1 ENHRY, CDR2 SYGVKD. The CDR3 DNA sequence: TGTGCCATCAGTGAATCCGGGACTAGGGACAATGAGCAGTTCTTC. Amino acid sequence: CAISESGTRDNEQFF.